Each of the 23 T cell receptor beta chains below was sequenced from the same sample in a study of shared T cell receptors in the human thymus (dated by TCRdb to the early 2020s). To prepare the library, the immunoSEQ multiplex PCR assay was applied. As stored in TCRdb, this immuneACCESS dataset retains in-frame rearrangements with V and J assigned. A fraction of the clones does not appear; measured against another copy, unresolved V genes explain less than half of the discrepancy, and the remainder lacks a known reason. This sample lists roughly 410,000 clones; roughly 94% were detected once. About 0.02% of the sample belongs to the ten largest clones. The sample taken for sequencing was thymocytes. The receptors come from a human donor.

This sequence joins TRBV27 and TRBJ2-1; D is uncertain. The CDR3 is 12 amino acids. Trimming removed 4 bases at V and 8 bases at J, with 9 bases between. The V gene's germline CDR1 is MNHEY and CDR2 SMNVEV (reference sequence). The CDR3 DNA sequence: TGTGCCAGCAGTTCACGGGCTTATGAGCAGTTCTTC. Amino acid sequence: CASSSRAYEQFF.

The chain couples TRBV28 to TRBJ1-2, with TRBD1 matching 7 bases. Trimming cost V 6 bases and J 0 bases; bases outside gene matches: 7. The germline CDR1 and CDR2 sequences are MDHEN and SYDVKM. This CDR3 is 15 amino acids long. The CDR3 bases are TGTGCCAGCAGCCCTGACAGGGCAGCTAACTATGGCTACACCTTC. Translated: CASSPDRAANYGYTF.

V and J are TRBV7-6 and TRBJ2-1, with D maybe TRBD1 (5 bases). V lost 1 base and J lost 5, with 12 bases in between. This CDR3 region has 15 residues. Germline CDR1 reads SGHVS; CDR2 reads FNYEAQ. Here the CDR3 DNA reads TGTGCCAGCAGCTTAGTCCTGGGGCGCGACAATGAGCAGTTCTTC. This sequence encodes CASSLVLGRDNEQFF. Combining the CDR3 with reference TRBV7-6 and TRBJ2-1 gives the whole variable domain GAGVSQSPRYKVTKRGQDVALRCDPISGHVSLYWYRQALGQGPEFLTYFNYEAQQDKSGLPNDRFSAERPEGSISTLTIQRTEQRDSAMYRCASSLVLGRDNEQFFGPGTRLTVL.

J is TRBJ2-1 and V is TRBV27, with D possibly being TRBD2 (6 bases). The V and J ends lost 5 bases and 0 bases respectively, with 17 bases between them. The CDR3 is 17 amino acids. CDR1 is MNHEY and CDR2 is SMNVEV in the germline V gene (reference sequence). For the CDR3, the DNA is TGTGCCAGCAGTCAACCGAATACCGGGGGCTCCTACAATGAGCAGTTCTTC. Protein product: CASSQPNTGGSYNEQFF.

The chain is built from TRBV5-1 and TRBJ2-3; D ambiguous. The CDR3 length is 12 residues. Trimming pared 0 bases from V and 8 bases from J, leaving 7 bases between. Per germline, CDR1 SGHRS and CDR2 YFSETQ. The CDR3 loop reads CASSLGVGTQYF. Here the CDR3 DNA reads TGCGCCAGCAGCTTGGGGGTCGGTACGCAGTATTTT.

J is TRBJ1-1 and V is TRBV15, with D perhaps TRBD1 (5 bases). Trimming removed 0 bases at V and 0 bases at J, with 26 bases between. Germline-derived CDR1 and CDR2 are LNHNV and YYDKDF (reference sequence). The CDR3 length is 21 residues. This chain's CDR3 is CATSRDPGRAAFRPMNTEAFF. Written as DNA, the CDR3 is TGTGCCACCAGCAGAGATCCGGGCAGGGCGGCGTTCCGACCTATGAACACTGAAGCTTTCTTT.

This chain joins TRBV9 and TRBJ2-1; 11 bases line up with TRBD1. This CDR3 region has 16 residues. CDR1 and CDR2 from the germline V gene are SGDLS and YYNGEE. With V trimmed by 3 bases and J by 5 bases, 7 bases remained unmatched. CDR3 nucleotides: TGTGCCAGCAGCGATCTGGACAGGGGGCAGGACAATGAGCAGTTCTTC. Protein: CASSDLDRGQDNEQFF.

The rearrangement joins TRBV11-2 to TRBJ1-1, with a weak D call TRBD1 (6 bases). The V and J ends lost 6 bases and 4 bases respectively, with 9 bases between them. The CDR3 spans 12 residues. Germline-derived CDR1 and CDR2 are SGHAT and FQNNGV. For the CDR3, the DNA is TGTGCCAGCAGACGGACAGCCACTGAAGCTTTCTTT. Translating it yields CASRRTATEAFF.

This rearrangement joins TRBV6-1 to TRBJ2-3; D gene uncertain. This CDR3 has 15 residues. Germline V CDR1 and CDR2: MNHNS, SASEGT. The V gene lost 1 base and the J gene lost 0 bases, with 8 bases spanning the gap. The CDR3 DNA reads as TGTGCCAGCAGTGAAGGGAGTACTAGCACAGATACGCAGTATTTT. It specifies CASSEGSTSTDTQYF.

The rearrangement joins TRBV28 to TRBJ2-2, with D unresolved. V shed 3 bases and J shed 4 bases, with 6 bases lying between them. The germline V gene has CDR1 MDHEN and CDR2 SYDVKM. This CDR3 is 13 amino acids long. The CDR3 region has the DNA TGTGCCAGCAGTTTCATGGGCACCGGGGAGCTGTTTTTT. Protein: CASSFMGTGELFF.

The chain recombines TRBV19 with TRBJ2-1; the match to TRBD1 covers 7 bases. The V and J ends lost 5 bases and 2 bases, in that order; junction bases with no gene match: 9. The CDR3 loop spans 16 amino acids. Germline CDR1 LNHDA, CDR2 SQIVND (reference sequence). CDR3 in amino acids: CASSLRQGSAYNEQFF. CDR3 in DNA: TGTGCCAGTAGTCTTAGACAGGGATCGGCCTACAATGAGCAGTTCTTC. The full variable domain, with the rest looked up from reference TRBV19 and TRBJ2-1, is DGGITQSPKYLFRKEGQNVTLSCEQNLNHDAMYWYRQDPGQGLRLIYYSQIVNDFQKGDIAEGYSVSREKKESFPLTVTSAQKNPTAFYLCASSLRQGSAYNEQFFGPGTRLTVL.

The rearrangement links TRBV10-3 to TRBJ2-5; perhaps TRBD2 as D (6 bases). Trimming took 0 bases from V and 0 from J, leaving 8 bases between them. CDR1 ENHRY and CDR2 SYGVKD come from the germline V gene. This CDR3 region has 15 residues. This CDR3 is CAISESTGDQETQYF. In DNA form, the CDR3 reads TGTGCCATCAGTGAGTCGACGGGGGACCAAGAGACCCAGTACTTC.

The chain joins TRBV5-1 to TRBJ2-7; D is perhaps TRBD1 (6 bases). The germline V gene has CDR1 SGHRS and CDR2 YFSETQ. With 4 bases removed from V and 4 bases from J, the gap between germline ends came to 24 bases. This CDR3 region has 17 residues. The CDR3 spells CASSHFPGGHESYEQYF. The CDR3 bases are TGCGCCAGCAGCCATTTTCCTGGGGGACACGAATCGTACGAGCAGTACTTC.

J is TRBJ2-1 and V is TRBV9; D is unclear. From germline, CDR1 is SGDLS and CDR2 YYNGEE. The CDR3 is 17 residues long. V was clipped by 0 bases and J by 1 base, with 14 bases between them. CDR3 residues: CASSVVVKVRSYNEQFF. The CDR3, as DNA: TGTGCCAGCAGCGTAGTCGTGAAGGTAAGGTCCTACAATGAGCAGTTCTTC.

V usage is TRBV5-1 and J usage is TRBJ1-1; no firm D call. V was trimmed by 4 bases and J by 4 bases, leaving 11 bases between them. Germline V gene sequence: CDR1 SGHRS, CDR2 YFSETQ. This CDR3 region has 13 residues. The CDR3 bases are TGCGCCAGCAGCGCCGGACGAGGCACTGAAGCTTTCTTT. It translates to CASSAGRGTEAFF.

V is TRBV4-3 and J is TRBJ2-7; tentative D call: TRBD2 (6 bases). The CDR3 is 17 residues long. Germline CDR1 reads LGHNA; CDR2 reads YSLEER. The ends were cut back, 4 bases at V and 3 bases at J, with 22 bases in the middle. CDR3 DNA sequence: TGCGCCAGCAGCCCCGAGGGCGGGACGAAGAATTACTACGAGCAGTACTTC. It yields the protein CASSPEGGTKNYYEQYF.

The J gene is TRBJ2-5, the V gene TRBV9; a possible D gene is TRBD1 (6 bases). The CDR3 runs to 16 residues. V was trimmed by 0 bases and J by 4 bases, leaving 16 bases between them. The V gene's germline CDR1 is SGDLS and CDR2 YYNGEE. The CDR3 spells CASSVAATGHRETQYF. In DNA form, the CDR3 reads TGTGCCAGCAGCGTAGCCGCCACGGGACATCGAGAGACCCAGTACTTC.

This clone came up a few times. The CDR3 here is CASTEPGQGETGELFF. The CDR3 bases are TGTGCCAGCACTGAACCGGGACAGGGGGAGACCGGGGAGCTGTTTTTT. J is TRBJ2-2 and V is TRBV28; 11 positions agree with TRBD1. The CDR3 runs 16 residues. Trimming removed 7 bases from V and 5 bases from J; junction bases left unmatched: 9. CDR1 is MDHEN and CDR2 is SYDVKM in the germline V gene.

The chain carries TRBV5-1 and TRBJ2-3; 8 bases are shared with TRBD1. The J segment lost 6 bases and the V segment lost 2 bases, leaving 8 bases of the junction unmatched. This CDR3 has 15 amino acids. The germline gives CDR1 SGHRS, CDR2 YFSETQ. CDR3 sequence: CASSLKDRERDTQYF. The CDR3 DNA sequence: TGCGCCAGCAGCTTAAAGGACAGGGAGCGGGATACGCAGTATTTT.

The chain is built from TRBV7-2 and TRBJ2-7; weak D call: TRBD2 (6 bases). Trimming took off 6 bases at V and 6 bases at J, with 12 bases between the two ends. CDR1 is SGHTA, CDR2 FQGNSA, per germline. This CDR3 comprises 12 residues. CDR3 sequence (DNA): TGTGCCAGCAGTGCGGACGGGGGCGAGCAGTACTTC. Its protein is CASSADGGEQYF. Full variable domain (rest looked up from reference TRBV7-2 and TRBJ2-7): GAGVSQSPSNKVTEKGKDVELRCDPISGHTALYWYRQSLGQGLEFLIYFQGNSAPDKSGLPSDRFSAERTGGSVSTLTIQRTQQEDSAVYLCASSADGGEQYFGPGTRLTVT.

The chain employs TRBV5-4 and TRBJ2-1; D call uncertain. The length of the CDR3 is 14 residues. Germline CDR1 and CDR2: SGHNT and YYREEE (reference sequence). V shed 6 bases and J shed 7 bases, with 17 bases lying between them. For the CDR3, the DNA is TGTGCCAGCACAGCTCCCTACATTACAAATGAGCAGTTCTTC. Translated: CASTAPYITNEQFF.

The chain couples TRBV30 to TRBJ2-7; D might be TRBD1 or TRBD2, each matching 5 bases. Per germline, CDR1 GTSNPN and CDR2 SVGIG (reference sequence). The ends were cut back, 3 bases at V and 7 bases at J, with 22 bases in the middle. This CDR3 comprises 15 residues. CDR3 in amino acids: CAWRKPGRARSEQYF. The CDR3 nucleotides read TGTGCCTGGAGGAAACCGGGACGGGCCCGGAGTGAGCAGTACTTC.

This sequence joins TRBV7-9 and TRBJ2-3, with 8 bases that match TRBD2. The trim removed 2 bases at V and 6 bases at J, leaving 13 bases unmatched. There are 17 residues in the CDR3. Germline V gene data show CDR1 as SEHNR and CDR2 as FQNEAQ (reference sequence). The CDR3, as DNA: TGTGCCAGCAGCTTACGCGGGAGGTCCAAGGGCAAGGATACGCAGTATTTT. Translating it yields CASSLRGRSKGKDTQYF.